These 5 T cell receptor beta chains were all obtained from the same sample, sequenced in a study of vaccination and CD4 T cells after COVID-19. The treatment here: approximately 9-day PBMC culture with coronavirus spike peptide pools or control peptides (ViraFEST assay). An Oncomine TCR Beta short-read assay was used to sequence the DNA from cultured CD4+ T cells. TCRdb recomputed calls from the PCR reads with MiXCR, one row per CDR3 protein. The sample records 9,500 to 15,000 distinct CDR3 sequences, 45% to 65% being singletons. These TCRs are of unknown antigen specificity. The sequencing input was CD4+ T cells from blood, cultured in vitro. The receptor set was obtained from a human donor who had recovered from COVID-19.

In DNA form, the CDR3 reads TGTGCCAGCTCACCGAGGGGGCATGGCACTGAAGCTTTCTTT. The encoded protein is CASSPRGHGTEAFF. The chain employs TRBV18 and TRBJ1-1; 7 bases match TRBD1. V lost 3 bases to trimming and J lost 4 bases; unmatched junction nucleotides: 5. CDR1 KGHSH and CDR2 LQKENI come from the germline V gene. The CDR3 runs to 14 residues.

Remarks on this clonotype: A junction boundary mismatches the germline segment, possibly from a read error. The genes are TRBV10-1 and TRBJ2-7; TRBD1 aligns across 9 bases. Germline CDR1 and CDR2: WNHNN and SYGVQD (reference sequence). This CDR3 region has 16 residues. The CDR3 spells CASSDGTGFGPYKQYF. Written as DNA, the CDR3 is TGCGCCAGCTCTGACGGGACAGGGTTTGGTCCCTACAAGCAGTACTTC.

The rearrangement links TRBV30 to TRBJ1-2; D is uncertain. The CDR3 sequence is 12 residues long. CDR1 and CDR2 from the germline V gene are GTSNPN and SVGIG (reference sequence). V lost 2 bases, J lost 4 bases, and 8 bases lay in between. CDR3 region: CAWSSGIYGYTF. The CDR3 region has the DNA TGTGCCTGGAGTAGTGGTATCTATGGCTACACCTTC. Full variable domain (rest looked up from reference TRBV30 and TRBJ1-2): SQTIHQWPATLVQPVGSPLSLECTVEGTSNPNLYWYRQAAGRGLQLLFYSVGIGQISSEVPQNLSASRPQDRQFILSSKKLLLSDSGFYLCAWSSGIYGYTFGSGTRLTVV.

The chain is built from TRBV5-4 and TRBJ2-5, with no clear D. Trimming shortened V by 4 bases and J by 5 bases, and 18 bases separated the two germline ends. Germline lookup yields CDR1 SGHNT and CDR2 YYREEE (reference sequence). The CDR3 runs to 15 residues. In nucleotides, the CDR3 is TGTGCCAGCAGCGGTGGGATTGCCAGCGAGGAGACCCAGTACTTC. This translates into CASSGGIASEETQYF.

In this sample, this clonotype is medium-sized (0.01 to 0.1%). The chain carries TRBV20-1 and TRBJ1-2; no clear D. CDR1 is DFQATT, CDR2 SNEGSKA, per germline (reference sequence). The CDR3 is made up of 14 amino acids. The ends were cut back, 0 bases at V and 8 bases at J, with 16 bases in the middle. CDR3 bases: TGCAGTGCTAGAGACATAATCGCGACGAAGGGCTACACCTTC. Its translation: CSARDIIATKGYTF.